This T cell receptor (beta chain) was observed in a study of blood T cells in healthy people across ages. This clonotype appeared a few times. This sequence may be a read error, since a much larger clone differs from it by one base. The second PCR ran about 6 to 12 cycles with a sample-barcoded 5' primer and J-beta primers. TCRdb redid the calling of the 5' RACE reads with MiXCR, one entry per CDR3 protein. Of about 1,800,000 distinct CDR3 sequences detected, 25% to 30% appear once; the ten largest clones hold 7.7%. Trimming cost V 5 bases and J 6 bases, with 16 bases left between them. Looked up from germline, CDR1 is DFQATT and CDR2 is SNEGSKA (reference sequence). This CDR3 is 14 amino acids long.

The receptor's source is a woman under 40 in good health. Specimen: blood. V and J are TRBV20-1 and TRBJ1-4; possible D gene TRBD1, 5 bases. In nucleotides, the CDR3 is TGCAGTGCTCCGCCAAGGGGCGCATATGAAAAACTGTTTTTT. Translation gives CSAPPRGAYEKLFF.